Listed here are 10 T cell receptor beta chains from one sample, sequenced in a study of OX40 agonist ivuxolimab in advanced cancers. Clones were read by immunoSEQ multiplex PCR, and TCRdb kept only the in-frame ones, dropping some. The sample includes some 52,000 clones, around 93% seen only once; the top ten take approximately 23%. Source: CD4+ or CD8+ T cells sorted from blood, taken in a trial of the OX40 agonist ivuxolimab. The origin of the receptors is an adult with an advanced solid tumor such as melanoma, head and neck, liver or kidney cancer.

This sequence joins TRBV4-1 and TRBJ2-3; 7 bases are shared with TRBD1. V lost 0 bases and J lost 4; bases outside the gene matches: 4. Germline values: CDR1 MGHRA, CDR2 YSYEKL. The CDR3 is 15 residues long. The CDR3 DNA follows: TGCGCCAGCAGCCAAGAGAGGGGGCATGCAGATACGCAGTATTTT. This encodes CASSQERGHADTQYF.

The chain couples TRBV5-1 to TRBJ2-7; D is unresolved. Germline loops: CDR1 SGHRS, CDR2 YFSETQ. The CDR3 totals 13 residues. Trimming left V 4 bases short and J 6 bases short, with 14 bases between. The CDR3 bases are TGCGCCAGCAGCCCGCCTTATCGCGGCGAGCAGTACTTC. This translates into CASSPPYRGEQYF.

This CDR3 is CASSPTVLQGAPYEQYF. Written as DNA, the CDR3 is TGTGCCAGCTCACCAACCGTCCTACAGGGGGCACCCTACGAGCAGTACTTC. V usage is TRBV18 and J usage is TRBJ2-7; 9 bases agree with TRBD1. Trimming removed 2 bases from V and 2 bases from J; junction bases left unmatched: 10. The CDR3 runs 17 residues. Germline CDR1 reads KGHSH; CDR2 reads LQKENI.

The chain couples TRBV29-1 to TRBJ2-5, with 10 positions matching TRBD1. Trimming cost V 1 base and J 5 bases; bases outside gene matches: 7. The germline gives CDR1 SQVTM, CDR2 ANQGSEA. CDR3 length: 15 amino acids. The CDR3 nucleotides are TGCAGCGTTGAAGGGGGACAGGGGAAGGAGGAGACCCAGTACTTC. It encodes CSVEGGQGKEETQYF.

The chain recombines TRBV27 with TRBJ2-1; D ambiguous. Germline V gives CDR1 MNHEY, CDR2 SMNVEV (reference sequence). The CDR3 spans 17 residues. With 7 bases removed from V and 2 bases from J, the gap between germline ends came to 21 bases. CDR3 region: CASTPRIAAIPYNEQFF. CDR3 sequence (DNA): TGTGCCAGCACCCCTCGAATTGCAGCGATCCCCTACAATGAGCAGTTCTTC.

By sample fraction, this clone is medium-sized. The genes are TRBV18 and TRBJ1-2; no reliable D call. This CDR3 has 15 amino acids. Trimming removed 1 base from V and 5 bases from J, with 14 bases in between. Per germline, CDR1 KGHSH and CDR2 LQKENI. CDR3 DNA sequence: TGTGCCAGCTCACCACTGGAAGGGCCGTGGTATGGCTACACCTTC. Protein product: CASSPLEGPWYGYTF.

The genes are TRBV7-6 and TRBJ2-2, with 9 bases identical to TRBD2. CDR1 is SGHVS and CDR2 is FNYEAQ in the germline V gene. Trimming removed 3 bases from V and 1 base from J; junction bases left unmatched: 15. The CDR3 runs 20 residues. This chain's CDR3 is CASSFPEDVGLAKNTGELFF. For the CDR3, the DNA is TGTGCCAGCAGCTTCCCGGAAGACGTAGGACTAGCGAAGAACACCGGGGAGCTGTTTTTT.

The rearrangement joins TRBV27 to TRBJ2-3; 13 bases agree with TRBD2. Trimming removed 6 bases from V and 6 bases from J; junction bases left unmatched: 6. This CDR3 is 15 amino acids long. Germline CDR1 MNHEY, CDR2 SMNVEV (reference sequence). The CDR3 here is CASSGTSGIRDTQYF. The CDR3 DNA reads TGTGCCAGCAGCGGGACTAGCGGGATTAGGGATACGCAGTATTTT.

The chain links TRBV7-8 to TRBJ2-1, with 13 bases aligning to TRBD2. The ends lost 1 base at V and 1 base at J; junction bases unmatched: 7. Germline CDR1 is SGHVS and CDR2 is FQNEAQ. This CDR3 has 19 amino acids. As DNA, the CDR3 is TGTGCCAGCAGCTTAGATGGACTAGCGGGAGAGTGGTCCTACAATGAGCAGTTCTTC. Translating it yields CASSLDGLAGEWSYNEQFF.

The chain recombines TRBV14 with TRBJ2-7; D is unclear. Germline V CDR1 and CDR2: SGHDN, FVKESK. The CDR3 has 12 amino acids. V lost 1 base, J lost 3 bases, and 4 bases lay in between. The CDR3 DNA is TGTGCCAGCAGCCAAGTACTCTACGAGCAGTACTTC. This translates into CASSQVLYEQYF.